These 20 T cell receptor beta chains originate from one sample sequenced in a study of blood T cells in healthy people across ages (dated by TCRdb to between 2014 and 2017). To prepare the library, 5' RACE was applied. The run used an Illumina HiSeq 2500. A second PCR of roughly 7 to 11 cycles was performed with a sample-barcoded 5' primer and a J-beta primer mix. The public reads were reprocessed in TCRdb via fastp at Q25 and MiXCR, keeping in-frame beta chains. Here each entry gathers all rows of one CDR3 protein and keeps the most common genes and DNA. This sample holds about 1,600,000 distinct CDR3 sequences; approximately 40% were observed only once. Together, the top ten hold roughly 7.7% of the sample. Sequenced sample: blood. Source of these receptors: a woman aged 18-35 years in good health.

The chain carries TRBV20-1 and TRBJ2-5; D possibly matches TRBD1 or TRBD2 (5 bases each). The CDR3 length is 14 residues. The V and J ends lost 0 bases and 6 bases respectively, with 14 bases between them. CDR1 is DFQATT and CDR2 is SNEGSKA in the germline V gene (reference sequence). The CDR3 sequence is CSARDSVGTKTQYF. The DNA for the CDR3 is TGCAGTGCTAGAGATAGTGTCGGGACGAAGACCCAGTACTTC.

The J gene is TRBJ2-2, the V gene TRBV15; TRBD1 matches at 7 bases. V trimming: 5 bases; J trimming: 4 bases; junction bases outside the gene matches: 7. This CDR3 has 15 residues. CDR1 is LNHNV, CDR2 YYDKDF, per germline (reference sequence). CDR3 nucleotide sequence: TGTGCCACCAGCGGAATAACAGGGGCCACCGGGGAGCTGTTTTTT. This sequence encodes CATSGITGATGELFF.

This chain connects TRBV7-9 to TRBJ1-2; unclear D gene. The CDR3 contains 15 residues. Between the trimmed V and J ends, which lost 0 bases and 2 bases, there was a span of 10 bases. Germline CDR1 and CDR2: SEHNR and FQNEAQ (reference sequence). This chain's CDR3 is CASSLAGLINYGYTF. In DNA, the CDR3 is TGTGCCAGCAGCTTAGCCGGACTGATAAACTATGGCTACACCTTC. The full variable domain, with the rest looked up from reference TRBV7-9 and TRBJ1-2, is DTGVSQNPRHKITKRGQNVTFRCDPISEHNRLYWYRQTLGQGPEFLTYFQNEAQLEKSRLLSDRFSAERPKGSFSTLEIQRTEQGDSAMYLCASSLAGLINYGYTFGSGTRLTVV.

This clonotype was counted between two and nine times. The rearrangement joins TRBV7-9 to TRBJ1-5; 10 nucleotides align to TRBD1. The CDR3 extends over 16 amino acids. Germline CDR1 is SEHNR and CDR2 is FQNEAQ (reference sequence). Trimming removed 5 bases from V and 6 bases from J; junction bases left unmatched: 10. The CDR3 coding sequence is TGTGCCAGCAGCCCCGGGACAGGGGATCTTTTTCAGCCCCAGCATTTT. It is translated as CASSPGTGDLFQPQHF.

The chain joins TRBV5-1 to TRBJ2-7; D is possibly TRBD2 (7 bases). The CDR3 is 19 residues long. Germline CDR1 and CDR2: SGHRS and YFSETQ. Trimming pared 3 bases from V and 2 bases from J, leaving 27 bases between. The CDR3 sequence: CASSSIGGDHQKKTYEQYF. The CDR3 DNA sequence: TGCGCCAGCAGCTCCATAGGGGGGGACCATCAAAAGAAGACCTACGAGCAGTACTTC.

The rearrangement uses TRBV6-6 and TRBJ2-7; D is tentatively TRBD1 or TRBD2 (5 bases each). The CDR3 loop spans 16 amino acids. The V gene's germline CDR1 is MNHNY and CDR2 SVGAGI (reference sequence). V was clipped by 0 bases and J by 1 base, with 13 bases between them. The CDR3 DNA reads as TGTGCCAGCAGTTACTCAGGGGACCCAGTGTCCTACGAGCAGTACTTC. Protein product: CASSYSGDPVSYEQYF.

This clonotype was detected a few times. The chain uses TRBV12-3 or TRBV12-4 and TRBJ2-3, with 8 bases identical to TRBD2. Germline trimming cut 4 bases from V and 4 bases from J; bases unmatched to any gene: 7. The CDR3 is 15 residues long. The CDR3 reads CASSYSGTGADTQYF. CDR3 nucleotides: TGTGCCAGCAGTTATAGCGGGACTGGGGCAGATACGCAGTATTTT.

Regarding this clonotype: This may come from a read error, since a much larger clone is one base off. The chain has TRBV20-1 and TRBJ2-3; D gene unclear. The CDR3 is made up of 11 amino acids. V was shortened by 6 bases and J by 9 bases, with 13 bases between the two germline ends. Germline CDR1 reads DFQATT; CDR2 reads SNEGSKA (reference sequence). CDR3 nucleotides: TGCAGTGCGCCTTCCGAGAGGACGCAGTATTTT. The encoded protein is CSAPSERTQYF.

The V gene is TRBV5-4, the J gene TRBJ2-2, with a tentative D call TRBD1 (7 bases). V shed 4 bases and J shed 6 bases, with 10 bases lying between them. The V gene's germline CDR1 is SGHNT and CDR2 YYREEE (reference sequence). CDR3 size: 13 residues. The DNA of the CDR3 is TGTGCCAGCAGCGCGGGACAGTCCGGGGAGCTGTTTTTT. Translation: CASSAGQSGELFF. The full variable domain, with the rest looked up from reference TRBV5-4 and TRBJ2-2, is ETGVTQSPTHLIKTRGQQVTLRCSSQSGHNTVSWYQQALGQGPQFIFQYYREEENGRGNFPPRFSGLQFPNYSSELNVNALELDDSALYLCASSAGQSGELFFGEGSRLTVL.

The CDR3 DNA reads TGCAGCGTTGAGGTGGCGCCGCGCAGTGTCGGGCCCTACGAGCAGTACTTC. This encodes CSVEVAPRSVGPYEQYF. The V and J genes are TRBV29-1 and TRBJ2-7; D is unresolved. V was trimmed by 3 bases and J by 2 bases, leaving 23 bases between them. The CDR3 has 17 amino acids. Germline V gives CDR1 SQVTM, CDR2 ANQGSEA.

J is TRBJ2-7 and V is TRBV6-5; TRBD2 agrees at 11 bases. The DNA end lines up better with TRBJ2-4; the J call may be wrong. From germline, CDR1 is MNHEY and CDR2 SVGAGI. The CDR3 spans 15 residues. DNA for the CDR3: TGTGCCAGCAATAGCGGGGGGGCCGATGTACACATTCAGTACTTC. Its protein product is CASNSGGADVHIQYF.

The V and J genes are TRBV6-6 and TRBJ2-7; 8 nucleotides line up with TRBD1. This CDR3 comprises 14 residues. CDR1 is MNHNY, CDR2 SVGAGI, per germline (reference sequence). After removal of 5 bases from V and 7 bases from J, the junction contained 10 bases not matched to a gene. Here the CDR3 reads CASSKGQGYNEQYF. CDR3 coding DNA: TGTGCCAGCAGTAAAGGACAGGGTTACAATGAGCAGTACTTC.

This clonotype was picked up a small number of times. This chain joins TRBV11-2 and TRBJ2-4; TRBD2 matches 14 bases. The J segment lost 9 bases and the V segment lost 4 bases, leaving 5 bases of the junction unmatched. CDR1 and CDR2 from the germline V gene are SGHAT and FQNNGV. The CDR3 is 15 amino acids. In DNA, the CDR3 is TGTGCCAGCAGCTCCGGACTAGCGGGAGGACGCATTCAGTACTTC. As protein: CASSSGLAGGRIQYF.

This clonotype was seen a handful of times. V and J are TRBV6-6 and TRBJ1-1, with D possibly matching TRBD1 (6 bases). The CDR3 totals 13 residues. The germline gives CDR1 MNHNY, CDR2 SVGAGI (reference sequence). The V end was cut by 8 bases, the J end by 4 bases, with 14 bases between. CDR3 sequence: CASSPQGSTEAFF. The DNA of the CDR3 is TGTGCCAGCTCACCACAGGGCTCCACTGAAGCTTTCTTT.

The CDR3 DNA reads as TGTGCCAGCAGCGTAGCCCCGGGGGAGATCTACGAGCAGTACTTC. Translation: CASSVAPGEIYEQYF. The chain has TRBV9 and TRBJ2-7; a possible D gene is TRBD2 (6 bases). Germline V gene data show CDR1 as SGDLS and CDR2 as YYNGEE. Trimming pared 0 bases from V and 3 bases from J, leaving 13 bases between. The CDR3 covers 15 residues.

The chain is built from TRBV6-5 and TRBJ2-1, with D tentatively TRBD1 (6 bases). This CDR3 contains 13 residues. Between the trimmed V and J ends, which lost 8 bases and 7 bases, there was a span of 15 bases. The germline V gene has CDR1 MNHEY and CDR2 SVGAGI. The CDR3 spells CASGWGRMNEQFF. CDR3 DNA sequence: TGTGCCAGCGGGTGGGGGCGGATGAATGAGCAGTTCTTC.

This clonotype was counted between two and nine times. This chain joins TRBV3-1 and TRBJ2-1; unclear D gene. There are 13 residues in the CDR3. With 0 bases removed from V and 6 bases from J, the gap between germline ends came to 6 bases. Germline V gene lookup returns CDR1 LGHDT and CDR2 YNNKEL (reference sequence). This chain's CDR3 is CASSQDGFNEQFF. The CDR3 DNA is TGTGCCAGCAGCCAAGACGGGTTCAATGAGCAGTTCTTC.

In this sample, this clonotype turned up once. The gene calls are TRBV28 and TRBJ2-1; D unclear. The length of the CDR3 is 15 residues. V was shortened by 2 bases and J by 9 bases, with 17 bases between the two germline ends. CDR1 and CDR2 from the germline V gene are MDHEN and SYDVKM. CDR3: CASSLTRAIGGEQFF. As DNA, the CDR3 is TGTGCCAGCAGTTTAACACGGGCTATCGGTGGTGAGCAGTTCTTC.

The CDR3 spells CASSLTILAGGSDTQYF. DNA of the CDR3: TGTGCCAGCAGCCTCACAATTCTAGCGGGGGGTTCTGATACGCAGTATTTT. V is TRBV4-2 and J is TRBJ2-3, with 11 bases identical to TRBD2. J gave up 6 bases and V 4 bases, and 12 bases lay outside the gene matches. This CDR3 region has 17 residues. Germline CDR1 and CDR2: LGHNA and YNFKEQ.

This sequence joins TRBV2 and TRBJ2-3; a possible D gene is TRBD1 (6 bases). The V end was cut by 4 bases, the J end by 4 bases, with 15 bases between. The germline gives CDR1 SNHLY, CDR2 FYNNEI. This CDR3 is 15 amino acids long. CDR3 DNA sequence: TGTGCCAGCAGTGTCTACAGGGAGCGGTCAGATACGCAGTATTTT. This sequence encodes CASSVYRERSDTQYF.